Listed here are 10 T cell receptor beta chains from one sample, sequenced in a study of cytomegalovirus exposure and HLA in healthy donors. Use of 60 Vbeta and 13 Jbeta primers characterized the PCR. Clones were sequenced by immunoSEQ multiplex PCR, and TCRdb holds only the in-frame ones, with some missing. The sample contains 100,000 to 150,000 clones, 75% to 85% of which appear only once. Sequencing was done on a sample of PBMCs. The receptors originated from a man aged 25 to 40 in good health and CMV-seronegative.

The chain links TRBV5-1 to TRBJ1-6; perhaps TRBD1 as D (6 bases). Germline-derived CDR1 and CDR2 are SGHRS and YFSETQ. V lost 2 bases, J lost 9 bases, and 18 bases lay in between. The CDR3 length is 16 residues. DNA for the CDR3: TGCGCCAGCAGCTTAGGGACACCCTCCGCGGGTTCACCCCTCCACTTT. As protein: CASSLGTPSAGSPLHF.

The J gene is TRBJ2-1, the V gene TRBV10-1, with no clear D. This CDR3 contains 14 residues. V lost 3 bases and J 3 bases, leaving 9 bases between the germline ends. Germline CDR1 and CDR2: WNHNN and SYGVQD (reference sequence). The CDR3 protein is CASSDPSRYNEQFF. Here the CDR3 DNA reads TGCGCCAGCAGTGATCCTTCCCGCTACAATGAGCAGTTCTTC.

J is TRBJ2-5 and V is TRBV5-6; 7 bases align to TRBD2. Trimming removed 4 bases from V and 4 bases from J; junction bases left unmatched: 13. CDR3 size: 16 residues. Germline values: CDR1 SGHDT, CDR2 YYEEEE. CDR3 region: CASSLGGGGPGETQYF. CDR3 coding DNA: TGTGCCAGCAGCCTGGGTGGGGGAGGGCCGGGAGAGACCCAGTACTTC.

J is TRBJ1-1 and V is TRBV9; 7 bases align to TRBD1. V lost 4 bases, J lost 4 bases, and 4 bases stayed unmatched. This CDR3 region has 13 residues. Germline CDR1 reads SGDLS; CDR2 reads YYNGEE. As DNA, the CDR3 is TGTGCCAGCAGCACACGGGACAGCACTGAAGCTTTCTTT. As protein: CASSTRDSTEAFF.

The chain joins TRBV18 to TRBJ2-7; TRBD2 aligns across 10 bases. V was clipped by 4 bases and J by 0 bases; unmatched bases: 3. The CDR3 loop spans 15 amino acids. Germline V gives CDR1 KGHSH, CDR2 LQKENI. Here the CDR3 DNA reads TGTGCCAGCTCACGATCTAGCGGGAGCTCCTACGAGCAGTACTTC. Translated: CASSRSSGSSYEQYF.

The CDR3 DNA reads as TGTGCCAGCAGCGCCGAACAGGGTTTCACAGATACGCAGTATTTT. Translated, it gives CASSAEQGFTDTQYF. V and J are TRBV7-9 and TRBJ2-3; TRBD1 might be the D (6 bases). The CDR3 extends over 15 amino acids. Germline values: CDR1 SEHNR, CDR2 FQNEAQ (reference sequence). V shed 5 bases and J shed 2 bases, with 14 bases lying between them.

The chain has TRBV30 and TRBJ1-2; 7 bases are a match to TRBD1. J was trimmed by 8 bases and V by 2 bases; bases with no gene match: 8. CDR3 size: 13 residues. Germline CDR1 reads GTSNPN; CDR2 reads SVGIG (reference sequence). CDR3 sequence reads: CAWSRDRPNGYTF. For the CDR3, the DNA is TGTGCCTGGAGTCGGGACAGACCTAACGGCTACACCTTC.

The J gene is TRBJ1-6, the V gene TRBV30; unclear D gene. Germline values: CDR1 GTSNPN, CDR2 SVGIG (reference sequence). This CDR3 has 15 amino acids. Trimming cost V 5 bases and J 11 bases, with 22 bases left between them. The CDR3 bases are TGTGCCTGGGCCGGTGAGGGCGTAAGATACACACCCCTCCACTTT. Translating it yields CAWAGEGVRYTPLHF.

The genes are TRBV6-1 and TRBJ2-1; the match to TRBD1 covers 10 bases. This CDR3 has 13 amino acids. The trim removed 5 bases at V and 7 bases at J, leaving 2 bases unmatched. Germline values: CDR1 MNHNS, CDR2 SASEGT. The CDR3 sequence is CASSSGQGNEQFF. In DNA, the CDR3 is TGTGCCAGCAGTTCGGGACAGGGGAATGAGCAGTTCTTC.

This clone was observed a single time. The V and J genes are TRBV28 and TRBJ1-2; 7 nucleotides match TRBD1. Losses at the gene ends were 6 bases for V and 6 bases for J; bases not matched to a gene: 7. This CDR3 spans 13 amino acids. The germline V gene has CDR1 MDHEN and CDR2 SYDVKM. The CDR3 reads CASSHGTANGYTF. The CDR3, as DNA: TGTGCCAGCAGCCATGGGACAGCTAATGGCTACACCTTC.